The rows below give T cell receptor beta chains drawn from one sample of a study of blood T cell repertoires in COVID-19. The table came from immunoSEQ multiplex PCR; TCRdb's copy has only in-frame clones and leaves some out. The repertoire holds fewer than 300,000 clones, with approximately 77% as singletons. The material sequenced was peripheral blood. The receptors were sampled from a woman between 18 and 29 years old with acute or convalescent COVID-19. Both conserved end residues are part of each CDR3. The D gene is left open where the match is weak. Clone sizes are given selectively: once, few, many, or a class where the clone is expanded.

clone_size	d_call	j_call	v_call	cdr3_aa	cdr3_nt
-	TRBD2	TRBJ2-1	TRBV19	CATAGGDFIYNEQFF	TGTGCCACCGCGGGGGGGGACTTCATTTACAATGAGCAGTTCTTC
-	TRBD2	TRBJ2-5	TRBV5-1	CASSEGGETQYF	TGCGCCAGCAGCGAGGGAGGGGAGACCCAGTACTTC
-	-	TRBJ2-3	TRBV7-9	CASSPDYAFDTDTQYF	TGTGCCAGCAGCCCTGATTATGCGTTCGACACAGATACGCAGTATTTT
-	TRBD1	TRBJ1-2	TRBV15	CATSSDWTGLNYGYTF	TGTGCCACCAGCTCCGACTGGACAGGCTTAAACTATGGCTACACCTTC
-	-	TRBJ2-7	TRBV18	CASSPPGGYSYEQYF	TGTGCCAGCTCACCACCTGGGGGGTACTCCTACGAGCAGTACTTC
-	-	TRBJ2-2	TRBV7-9	CASSLAGPPPGELFF	TGTGCCAGCAGCTTAGCGGGGCCACCCCCCGGGGAGCTGTTTTTT
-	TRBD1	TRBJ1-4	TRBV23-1	CASSQTHSGTGGLEGEKLFF	TGCGCCAGCAGTCAGACACATTCCGGGACAGGGGGTCTCGAGGGTGAAAAACTGTTTTTT
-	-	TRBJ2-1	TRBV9	CASSPPLGLREHLSYNEQFF	TGTGCCAGCAGCCCGCCCCTCGGGTTAAGAGAGCACCTCTCCTACAATGAGCAGTTCTTC
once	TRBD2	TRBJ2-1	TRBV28	CASSPGLAGPYNEQFF	TGTGCCAGCAGTCCGGGACTAGCGGGACCGTACAATGAGCAGTTCTTC
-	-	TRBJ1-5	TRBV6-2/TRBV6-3	CASSYGQGQPQHF	TGTGCCAGCAGTTACGGGCAGGGTCAGCCCCAGCATTTT
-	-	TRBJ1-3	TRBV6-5	CASSPGGVHTIYF	TGTGCCAGCAGTCCGGGGGGGGTTCACACCATATATTTT
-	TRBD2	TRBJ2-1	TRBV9	CASSVVGGRTYNEQFF	TGTGCCAGCAGCGTAGTCGGCGGGAGGACCTACAATGAGCAGTTCTTC
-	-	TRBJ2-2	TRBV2	CASSPRGSGELFF	TGTGCCAGCAGCCCCAGAGGGAGTGGGGAGCTGTTTTTT
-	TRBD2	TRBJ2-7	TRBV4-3	CASSQTSGGPYEQYF	TGCGCCAGCAGTCAAACTAGCGGGGGTCCCTACGAGCAGTACTTC
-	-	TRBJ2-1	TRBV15	CAIQGFSYNEQFF	TGTGCCATCCAGGGTTTCTCCTACAATGAGCAGTTCTTC
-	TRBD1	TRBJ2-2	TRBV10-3	CAISEAKNRGTGELFF	TGTGCCATCAGTGAGGCTAAGAACAGGGGCACCGGGGAGCTGTTTTTT
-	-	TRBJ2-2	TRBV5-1	CASSLSPPGQGDTGELFF	TGCGCCAGCAGCTTGTCCCCCCCGGGTCAAGGGGACACCGGGGAGCTGTTTTTT
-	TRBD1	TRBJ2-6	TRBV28	CASRTGTSGANVLTF	TGTGCCAGTCGGACAGGGACCTCTGGGGCCAACGTCCTGACTTTC
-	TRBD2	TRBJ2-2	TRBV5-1	CASSGLAGTNTGELFF	TGCGCCAGCAGCGGTCTAGCGGGGACTAACACCGGGGAGCTGTTTTTT
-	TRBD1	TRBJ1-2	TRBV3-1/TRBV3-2	CASSQGTGGRGYTF	TGTGCCAGCAGCCAAGGGACAGGGGGACGTGGCTACACCTTC
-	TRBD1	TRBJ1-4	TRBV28	CASSLGQGVWANEKLFF	TGTGCCAGCAGTTTAGGGCAGGGGGTCTGGGCTAATGAAAAACTGTTTTTT
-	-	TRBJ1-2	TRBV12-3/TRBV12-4	CASSAGNGYTF	TGTGCCAGCAGTGCAGGGAATGGCTACACCTTC
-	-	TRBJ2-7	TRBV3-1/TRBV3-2	CASSQHRFEQYF	TGTGCCAGCAGCCAACACAGGTTCGAGCAGTACTTC
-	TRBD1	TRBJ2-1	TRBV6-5	CASSPTGGGYNEQFF	TGTGCCAGCAGTCCCACAGGGGGCGGCTACAATGAGCAGTTCTTC
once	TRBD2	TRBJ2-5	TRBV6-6	CASSSGLAGVETQYF	TGTGCCAGCAGCAGTGGACTAGCGGGGGTGGAGACCCAGTACTTC
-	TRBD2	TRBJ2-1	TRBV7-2	CASSPQGLAGANEQFF	TGTGCCAGCAGCCCCCAGGGGCTAGCGGGAGCCAATGAGCAGTTCTTC
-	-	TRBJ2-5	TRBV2	CASRELGGRETQYF	TGTGCCAGCAGGGAACTGGGGGGACGCGAGACCCAGTACTTC
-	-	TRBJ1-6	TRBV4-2	CASSQPGQSSYNSPLHF	TGTGCCAGCAGCCAACCCGGACAGAGCTCCTATAATTCACCCCTCCACTTT
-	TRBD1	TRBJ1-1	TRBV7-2	CASSLAGQVNTEAFF	TGTGCCAGCAGCTTAGCTGGACAGGTGAACACTGAAGCTTTCTTT